This TCR beta chain was captured in a study of T cells after yellow fever vaccination. This CDR3 is built from 12 residues. The V gene's germline CDR1 is MNHEY and CDR2 SVGEGT. V was cut by 8 bases and J by 1 base, with 8 bases left in between. Template-switching 5'RACE yielded the TCR cDNA; a universal primer site and UMIs were added in the process. TCRdb analysed the 5' RACE reads with MiXCR anew, one entry per CDR3 protein. Altogether under 300,000 distinct CDR3 sequences are present, 6.5% to 8.5% being singletons, with the ten largest covering 0.65% to 0.9%. Sample: CD4+ T cells sorted from PBMCs, taken 15 days after the yellow fever booster vaccination. The sequence derives from a man aged 25-40 years who received the YFV17D yellow fever vaccine. The J gene is TRBJ2-5, the V gene TRBV6-2 or TRBV6-3; D call uncertain. DNA for the CDR3: TGTGCCAGCCGGTATTCCCAAGAGACCCAGTACTTC. This encodes CASRYSQETQYF.